This T cell receptor delta chain is from a study of gamma delta lymphoproliferative disorders and STAT genes. This clone was found many times. Its target is not known. The DNA is left out, because the CDR3 cannot be placed on it with certainty; the CDR3 is given as TCRdb lists it. Genomic DNA from isolated PBMCs served as the sequencing template. Study conclusions and caveats: Low-frequency NGS calls may be less specific, so public or private leukemic clones need confirmation.

TCRdb re-called the multiplex PCR reads through CATT. In the table there are hundreds of delta-chain clones, 6% to 7% of which are singletons. From germline, CDR1 is NSMFDY and CDR2 ISSIKDK. From its first to its last residue, the CDR3 has 25 amino acids. The receptor was isolated from a human donor with gamma-delta T-cell large granular lymphocyte leukemia. This chain connects TRAV29/DV5 to TRDJ3; TRDD3, as called in the table, went unchecked against the DNA. Input material: blood. The CDR3 reads CSVLLWVFLLKGVLGIRGDTRQMFF.